This T cell receptor beta chain derives from a study of beta chain features in type 1 diabetes. Whole-study context: Examination covered over 85,000,000 sorted cells spanning all samples.

Sequencing targeted expressed TCRB transcripts, as all isolated RNA had been reverse transcribed. Generated by immunoSEQ multiplex PCR, the TCRdb table keeps only in-frame clones and is missing some. The profile shows hundreds of thousands of clones, 10% to 15% of them singletons. Every donor had blood drawn once into heparin, around 120 mL on average. About this clone itself: Its antigen is not identified.

Looked up from germline, CDR1 is GTSNPN and CDR2 is SVGIG (reference sequence). The ends were cut back, 0 bases at V and 11 bases at J, with 17 bases in the middle. The CDR3 totals 14 residues. Study outcomes and limitations: Any HLA effect on TCRB rearrangement was left unresolved by small sub-analyses. People with Type 1 diabetes carried modestly yet significantly shorter TCRB CDR3s in all four CD4+ subsets.

This clonotype was sampled from a man aged 18 to 29 with type 1 diabetes. Sequencing was done on a sample of naive CD4+ T cells from blood. This chain joins TRBV30 and TRBJ1-5; TRBD1 is a possible D gene (6 bases). This CDR3 is CAWSVSGGGGSQHF. In nucleotides, the CDR3 is TGTGCCTGGAGTGTTTCGGGGGGCGGTGGTTCCCAGCATTTT.